This T cell receptor (beta chain) was captured by sequencing in a study of CD8 T cells in ankylosing spondylitis. This clonotype was recorded many times. Its antigen remains unknown. V was clipped by 0 bases and J by 4 bases, with 11 bases between them. Germline CDR1 SGDLS, CDR2 YYNGEE. The CDR3 runs 15 residues. As the method for making TCR beta libraries, quantitative 5'-RACE with molecular barcodes was used. Using its own MiXCR run on the 5' RACE reads, TCRdb lists one record per CDR3 protein. The repertoire has around 5,700 distinct CDR3 sequences, roughly 2.2% of them found once; the top ten carry approximately 55%. The study, taken as a whole, reports: Blood from ankylosing spondylitis patients appeared to carry a characteristic roughly 8-variant TCR beta motif. Earlier work had already found some motif variants in reactive arthritis synovial fluid and blood. From matched ankylosing spondylitis synovial fluid, disease-linked clones were reportedly recovered at significantly enriched levels.

The rearrangement links TRBV9 to TRBJ2-1, with a possible D match to TRBD2 (6 bases). This TCR derives from a male donor with ankylosing spondylitis or in good health (not recorded which). Specimen: blood, either unsorted or a sorted T cell fraction (not recorded which). As DNA, the CDR3 is TGTGCCAGCAGCGTAGGAGGGGCGGGGTACAATGAGCAGTTCTTC. It is translated as CASSVGGAGYNEQFF.